These T cell receptor beta chains were read from a single sample in a study of beta chain features in type 1 diabetes. Repertoires were generated with immunoSEQ multiplex PCR, while TCRdb's copy carries only in-frame clones and drops some. The data contain roughly 700,000 clones, 13% of them seen just once; the ten biggest clones take up 0.022%. Input material: naive CD4+ T cells from blood. The source of these receptors is a man between 18 and 29 years old with type 1 diabetes. Both conserved end residues are part of each CDR3. D genes are given only for firm matches. Rows give clone size only sometimes, using once, few, many, or a class for an expanded clone.

J | V | size | D | CDR3 | DNA
TRBJ2-7 | TRBV6-5 | NA | TRBD2 | CASSLTSGEIYEQYF | TGTGCCAGCAGTCTGACTAGCGGGGAAATCTACGAGCAGTACTTC
TRBJ2-1 | TRBV15 | few | NA | CATSRPGPKYNEQFF | TGTGCCACCAGCAGACCGGGCCCTAAATACAATGAGCAGTTCTTC
TRBJ2-7 | TRBV5-1 | few | NA | CASSLGQTQIYEQYF | TGCGCCAGCAGCTTGGGCCAGACGCAGATTTACGAGCAGTACTTC
TRBJ2-3 | TRBV6-6 | NA | NA | CASSFGSTDTQYF | TGTGCCAGCAGTTTCGGGAGCACAGATACGCAGTATTTT
TRBJ2-7 | TRBV4-1 | NA | NA | CASSQGHFSYEQYF | TGCGCCAGCAGCCAAGGACATTTCTCCTACGAGCAGTACTTC
TRBJ1-1 | TRBV30 | few | NA | CAWSVLGGTEAFF | TGTGCCTGGAGTGTATTGGGGGGCACTGAAGCTTTCTTT
TRBJ1-1 | TRBV5-1 | few | NA | CASSLGWEDTEAFF | TGCGCCAGCAGCTTGGGTTGGGAGGACACTGAAGCTTTCTTT
TRBJ1-1 | TRBV27 | few | TRBD1 | CASTMGQGKYTEAFF | TGTGCCAGCACCATGGGACAGGGAAAGTACACTGAAGCTTTCTTT
TRBJ1-1 | TRBV25-1 | few | TRBD1 | CASRSVGQVNTEAFF | TGTGCCAGCAGATCCGTAGGACAGGTGAACACTGAAGCTTTCTTT
TRBJ2-7 | TRBV10-3 | few | NA | CAISERSYEQYF | TGTGCCATCAGTGAGCGGTCCTACGAGCAGTACTTC
TRBJ2-7 | TRBV25-1 | NA | TRBD1 | CASSEFGTDEQYF | TGTGCCAGCAGTGAATTTGGGACAGACGAGCAGTACTTC
TRBJ2-2 | TRBV20-1 | few | NA | CSASRTGELFF | TGCAGTGCTAGTAGGACCGGGGAGCTGTTTTTT
TRBJ2-7 | TRBV11-2 | few | NA | CASSPWDISYEQYF | TGTGCCAGCAGCCCTTGGGACATATCCTACGAGCAGTACTTC
TRBJ1-2 | TRBV14 | NA | TRBD1 | CASSQLTGEAYGYTF | TGTGCCAGCAGCCAATTGACAGGGGAGGCCTATGGCTACACCTTC
TRBJ2-3 | TRBV5-1 | few | NA | CASSPTTGFGTDTQYF | TGCGCCAGCAGTCCAACAACAGGGTTTGGGACAGATACGCAGTATTTT
TRBJ1-2 | TRBV4-1 | NA | NA | CASSQDLLRASYTF | TGCGCCAGCAGCCAAGATCTGCTCAGGGCCTCCTACACCTTC
TRBJ2-2 | TRBV10-2 | NA | TRBD2 | CASSELVLAVGELFF | TGCGCCAGCAGTGAGTTGGTACTAGCGGTCGGGGAGCTGTTTTTT
TRBJ2-3 | TRBV6-5 | NA | NA | CASTEGFRTDTQYF | TGTGCCAGCACCGAAGGGTTTAGAACAGATACGCAGTATTTT
TRBJ2-3 | TRBV6-1 | NA | NA | CASSERGAGPDTQYF | TGTGCCAGCAGTGAACGCGGGGCCGGACCAGATACGCAGTATTTT
TRBJ1-1 | TRBV28 | NA | TRBD1 | CASSLTAGQGRYAFF | TGTGCCAGCAGTTTAACCGCGGGACAGGGGCGGTACGCTTTCTTT
TRBJ1-2 | TRBV27 | few | NA | CASREGKTPPMGYTF | TGTGCCAGCAGGGAAGGCAAGACTCCTCCTATGGGCTACACCTTC
TRBJ1-5 | TRBV5-6 | NA | NA | CASSLTGRFNQPQHF | TGTGCCAGCAGCTTGACGGGCAGGTTCAATCAGCCCCAGCATTTT
TRBJ2-5 | TRBV25-1 | NA | NA | CASSASFGRSQETQYF | TGTGCCAGCAGTGCCTCTTTTGGACGAAGCCAAGAGACCCAGTACTTC
TRBJ1-1 | TRBV7-2 | NA | NA | CASSHLQDRAFF | TGTGCCAGCAGCCATTTACAAGACAGGGCTTTCTTT
TRBJ2-3 | TRBV7-2 | NA | TRBD1 | CASSPGQGPGYTQYF | TGTGCCAGCAGCCCCGGACAGGGACCGGGATATACGCAGTATTTT